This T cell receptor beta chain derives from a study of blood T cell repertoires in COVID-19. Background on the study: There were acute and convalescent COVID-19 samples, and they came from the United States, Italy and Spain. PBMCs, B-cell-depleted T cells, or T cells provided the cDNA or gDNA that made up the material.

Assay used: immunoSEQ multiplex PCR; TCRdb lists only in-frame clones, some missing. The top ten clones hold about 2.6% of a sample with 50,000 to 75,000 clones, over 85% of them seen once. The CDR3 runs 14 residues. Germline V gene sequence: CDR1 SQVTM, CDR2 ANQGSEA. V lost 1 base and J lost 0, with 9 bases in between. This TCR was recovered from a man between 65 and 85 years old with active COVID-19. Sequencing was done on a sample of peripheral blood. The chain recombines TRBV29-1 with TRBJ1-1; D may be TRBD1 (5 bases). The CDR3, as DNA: TGCAGCGTTGAAGTCCCAGGGTTGAACACTGAAGCTTTCTTT. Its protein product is CSVEVPGLNTEAFF.